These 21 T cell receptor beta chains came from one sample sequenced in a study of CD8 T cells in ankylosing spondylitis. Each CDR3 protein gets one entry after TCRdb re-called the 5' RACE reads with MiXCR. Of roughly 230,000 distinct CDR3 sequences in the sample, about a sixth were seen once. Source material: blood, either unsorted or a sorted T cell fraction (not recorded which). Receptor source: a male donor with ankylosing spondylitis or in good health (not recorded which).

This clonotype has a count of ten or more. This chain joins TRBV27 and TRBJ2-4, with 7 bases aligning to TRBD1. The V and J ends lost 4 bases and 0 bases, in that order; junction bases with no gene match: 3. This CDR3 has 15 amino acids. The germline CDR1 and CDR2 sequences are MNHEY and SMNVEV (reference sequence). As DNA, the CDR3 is TGTGCCAGCAGTTCAACAGGGGAAGCCAAAAACATTCAGTACTTC. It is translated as CASSSTGEAKNIQYF.

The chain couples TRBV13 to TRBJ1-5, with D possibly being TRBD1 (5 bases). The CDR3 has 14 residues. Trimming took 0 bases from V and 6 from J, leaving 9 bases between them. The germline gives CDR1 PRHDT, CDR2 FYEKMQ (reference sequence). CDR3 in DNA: TGTGCCAGCAGCTTAGGGTCAGGGCCTCAGCCCCAGCATTTT. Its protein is CASSLGSGPQPQHF. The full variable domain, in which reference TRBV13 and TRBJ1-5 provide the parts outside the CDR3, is AAGVIQSPRHLIKEKRETATLKCYPIPRHDTVYWYQQGPGQDPQFLISFYEKMQSDKGSIPDRFSAQQFSDYHSELNMSSLELGDSALYFCASSLGSGPQPQHFGDGTRLSIL.

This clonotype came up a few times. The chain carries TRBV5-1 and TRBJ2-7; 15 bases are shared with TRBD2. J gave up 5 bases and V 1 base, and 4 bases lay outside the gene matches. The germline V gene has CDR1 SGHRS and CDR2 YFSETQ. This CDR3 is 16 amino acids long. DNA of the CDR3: TGCGCCAGCAGCTTGTCGGGACTAGCGGGAGGCCACGAGCAGTACTTC. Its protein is CASSLSGLAGGHEQYF.

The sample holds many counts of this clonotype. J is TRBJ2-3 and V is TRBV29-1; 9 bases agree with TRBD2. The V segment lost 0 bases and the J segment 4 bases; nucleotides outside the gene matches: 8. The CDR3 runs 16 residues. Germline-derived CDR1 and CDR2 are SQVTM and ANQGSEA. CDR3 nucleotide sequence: TGCAGCGTTGAAGAGACTGGACTAGCGCGAGCAGATACGCAGTATTTT. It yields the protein CSVEETGLARADTQYF.

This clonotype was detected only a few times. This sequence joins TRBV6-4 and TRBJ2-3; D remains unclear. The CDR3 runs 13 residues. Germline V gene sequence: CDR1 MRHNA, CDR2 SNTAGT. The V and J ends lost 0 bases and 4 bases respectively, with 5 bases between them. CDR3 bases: TGTGCCAGCAGTGACTCAGTCTCAGATACGCAGTATTTT. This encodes CASSDSVSDTQYF.

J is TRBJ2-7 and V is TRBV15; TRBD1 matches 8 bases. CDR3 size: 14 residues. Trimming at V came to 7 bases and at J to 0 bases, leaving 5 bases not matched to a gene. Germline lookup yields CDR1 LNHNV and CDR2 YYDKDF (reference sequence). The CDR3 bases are TGTGCCACCACTACAGGGGGGAGCTCCTACGAGCAGTACTTC. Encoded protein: CATTTGGSSYEQYF.

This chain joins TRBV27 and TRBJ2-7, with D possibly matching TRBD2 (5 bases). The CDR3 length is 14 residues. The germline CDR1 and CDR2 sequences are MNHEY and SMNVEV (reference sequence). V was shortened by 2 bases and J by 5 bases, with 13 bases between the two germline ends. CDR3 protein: CASSLAQRRDEQYF. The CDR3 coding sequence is TGTGCCAGCAGTTTAGCCCAGCGGCGGGACGAGCAGTACTTC.

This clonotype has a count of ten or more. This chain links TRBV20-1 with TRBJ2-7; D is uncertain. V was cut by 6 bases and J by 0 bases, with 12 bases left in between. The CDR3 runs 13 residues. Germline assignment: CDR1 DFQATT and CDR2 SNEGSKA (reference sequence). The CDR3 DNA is TGCAGTGCGGAACTTTCCAACTCCTACGAGCAGTACTTC. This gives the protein CSAELSNSYEQYF.

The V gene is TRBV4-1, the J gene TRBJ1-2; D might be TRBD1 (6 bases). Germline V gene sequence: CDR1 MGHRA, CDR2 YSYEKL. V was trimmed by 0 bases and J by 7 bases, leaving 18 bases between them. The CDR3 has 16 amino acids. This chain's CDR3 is CASSQDPPWGASGYTF. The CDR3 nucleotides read TGCGCCAGCAGCCAAGACCCCCCTTGGGGGGCTTCTGGCTACACCTTC.

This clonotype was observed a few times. The CDR3 coding sequence is TGTGCCAGCACACCCGGGACTAGCGCCTACAATGAGCAGTTCTTC. Its translation is CASTPGTSAYNEQFF. The chain combines TRBV12-3 or TRBV12-4 with TRBJ2-1; 10 bases align to TRBD2. Losses at the gene ends were 7 bases for V and 2 bases for J; bases not matched to a gene: 5. CDR3 size: 15 residues.

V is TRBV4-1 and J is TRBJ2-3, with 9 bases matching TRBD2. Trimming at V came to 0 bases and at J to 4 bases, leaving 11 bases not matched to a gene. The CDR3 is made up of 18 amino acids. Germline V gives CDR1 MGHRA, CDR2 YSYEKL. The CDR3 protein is CASSQDRIMAGGPDTQYF. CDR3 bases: TGCGCCAGCAGCCAAGATCGAATCATGGCGGGAGGGCCAGATACGCAGTATTTT.

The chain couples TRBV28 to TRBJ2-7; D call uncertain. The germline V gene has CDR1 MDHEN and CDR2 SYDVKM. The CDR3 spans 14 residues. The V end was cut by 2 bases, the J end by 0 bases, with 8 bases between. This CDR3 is CASSLGPPSYEQYF. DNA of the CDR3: TGTGCCAGCAGTTTAGGCCCACCCTCCTACGAGCAGTACTTC.

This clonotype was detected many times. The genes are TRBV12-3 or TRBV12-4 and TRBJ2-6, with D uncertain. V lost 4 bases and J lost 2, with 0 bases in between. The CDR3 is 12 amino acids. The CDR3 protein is CASSSGANVLTF. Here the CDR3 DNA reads TGTGCCAGCAGTTCTGGGGCCAACGTCCTGACTTTC.

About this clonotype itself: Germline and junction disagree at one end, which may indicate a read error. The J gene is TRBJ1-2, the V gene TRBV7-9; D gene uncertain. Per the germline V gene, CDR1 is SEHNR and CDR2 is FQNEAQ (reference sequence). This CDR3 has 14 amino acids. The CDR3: CASSISGLDYGYSF. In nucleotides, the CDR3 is TGTGCCAGCAGCATCAGTGGGTTGGACTATGGCTACTCCTTC.

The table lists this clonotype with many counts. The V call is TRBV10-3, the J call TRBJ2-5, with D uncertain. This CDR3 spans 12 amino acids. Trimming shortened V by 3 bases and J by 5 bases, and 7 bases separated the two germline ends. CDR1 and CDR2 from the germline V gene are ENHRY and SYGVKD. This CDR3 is CAISDSAETQYF. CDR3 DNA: TGTGCCATCAGTGACTCAGCGGAGACCCAGTACTTC.

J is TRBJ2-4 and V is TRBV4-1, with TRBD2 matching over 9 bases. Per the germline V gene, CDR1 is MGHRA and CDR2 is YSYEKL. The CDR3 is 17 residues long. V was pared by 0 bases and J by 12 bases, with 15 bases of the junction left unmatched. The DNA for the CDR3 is TGCGCCAGCAGCCAAGATCCAATTAGCGGGAGTTTTAGGAGTCAGTACTTC. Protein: CASSQDPISGSFRSQYF.

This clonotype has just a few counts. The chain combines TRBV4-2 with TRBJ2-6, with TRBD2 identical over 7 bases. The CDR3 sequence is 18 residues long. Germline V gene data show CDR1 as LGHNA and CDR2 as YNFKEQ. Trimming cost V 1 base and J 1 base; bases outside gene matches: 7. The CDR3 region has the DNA TGTGCCAGCAGCCAAGGGGGGGAGGGGATTTCTGGGGCCAACGTCCTGACTTTC. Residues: CASSQGGEGISGANVLTF.

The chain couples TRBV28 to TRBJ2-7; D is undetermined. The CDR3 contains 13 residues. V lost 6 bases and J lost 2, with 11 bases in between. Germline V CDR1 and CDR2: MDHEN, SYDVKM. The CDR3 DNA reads TGTGCCAGCAGCCCTGACCTAACCTACGAGCAGTACTTC. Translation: CASSPDLTYEQYF.

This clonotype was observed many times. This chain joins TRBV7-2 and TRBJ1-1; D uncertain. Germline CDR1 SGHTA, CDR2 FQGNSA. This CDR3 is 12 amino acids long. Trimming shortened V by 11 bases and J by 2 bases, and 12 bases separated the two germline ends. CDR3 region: CAGSDGNTEAFF. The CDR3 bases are TGTGCCGGGTCGGACGGCAACACTGAAGCTTTCTTT. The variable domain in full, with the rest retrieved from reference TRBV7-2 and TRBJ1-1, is GAGVSQSPSNKVTEKGKDVELRCDPISGHTALYWYRQSLGQGLEFLIYFQGNSAPDKSGLPSDRFSAERTGGSVSTLTIQRTQQEDSAVYLCAGSDGNTEAFFGQGTRLTVV.

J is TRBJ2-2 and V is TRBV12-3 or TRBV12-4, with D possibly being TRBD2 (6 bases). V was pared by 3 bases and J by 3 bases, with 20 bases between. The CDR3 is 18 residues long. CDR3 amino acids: CASSFLSLGREDTGELFF. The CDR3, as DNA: TGTGCCAGCAGTTTCTTATCCCTGGGCAGGGAGGACACCGGGGAGCTGTTTTTT.

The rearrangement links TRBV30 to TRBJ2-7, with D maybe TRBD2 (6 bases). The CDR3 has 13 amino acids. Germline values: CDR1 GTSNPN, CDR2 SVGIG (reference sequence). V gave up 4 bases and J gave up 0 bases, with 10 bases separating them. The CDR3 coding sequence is TGTGCCTGGATCGACGGGAGCTCCTACGAGCAGTACTTC. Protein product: CAWIDGSSYEQYF. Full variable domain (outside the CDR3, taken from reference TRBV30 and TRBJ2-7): SQTIHQWPATLVQPVGSPLSLECTVEGTSNPNLYWYRQAAGRGLQLLFYSVGIGQISSEVPQNLSASRPQDRQFILSSKKLLLSDSGFYLCAWIDGSSYEQYFGPGTRLTVT.